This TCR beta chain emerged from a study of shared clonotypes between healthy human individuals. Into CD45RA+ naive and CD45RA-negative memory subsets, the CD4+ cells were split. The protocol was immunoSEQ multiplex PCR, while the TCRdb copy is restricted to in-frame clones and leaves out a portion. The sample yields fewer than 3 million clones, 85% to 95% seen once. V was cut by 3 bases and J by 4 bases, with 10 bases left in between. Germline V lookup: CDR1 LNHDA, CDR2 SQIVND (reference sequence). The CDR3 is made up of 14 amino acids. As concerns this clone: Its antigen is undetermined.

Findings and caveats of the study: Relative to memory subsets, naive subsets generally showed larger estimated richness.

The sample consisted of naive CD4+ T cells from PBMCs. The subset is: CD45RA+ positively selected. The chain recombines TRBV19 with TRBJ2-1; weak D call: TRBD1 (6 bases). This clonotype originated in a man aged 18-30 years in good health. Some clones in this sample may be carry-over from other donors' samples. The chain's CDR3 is CASSMIGQYNEQFF. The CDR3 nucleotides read TGTGCCAGTAGTATGATCGGACAGTACAATGAGCAGTTCTTC. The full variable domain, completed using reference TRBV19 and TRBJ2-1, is DGGITQSPKYLFRKEGQNVTLSCEQNLNHDAMYWYRQDPGQGLRLIYYSQIVNDFQKGDIAEGYSVSREKKESFPLTVTSAQKNPTAFYLCASSMIGQYNEQFFGPGTRLTVL.